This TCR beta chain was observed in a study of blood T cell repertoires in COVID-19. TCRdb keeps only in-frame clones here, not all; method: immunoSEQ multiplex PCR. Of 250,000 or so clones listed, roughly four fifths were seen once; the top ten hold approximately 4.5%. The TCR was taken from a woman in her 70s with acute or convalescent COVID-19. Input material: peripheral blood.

CDR3 sequence reads: CASSLTGESAFF. DNA for the CDR3: TGTGCCAGCAGTCTCACTGGTGAGTCTGCTTTCTTT. The chain joins TRBV5-5 to TRBJ1-1; D remains ambiguous. CDR1 is SGHKS, CDR2 YYEKEE, per germline (reference sequence). V shed 5 bases and J shed 11 bases, with 16 bases lying between them. The CDR3 length is 12 residues.